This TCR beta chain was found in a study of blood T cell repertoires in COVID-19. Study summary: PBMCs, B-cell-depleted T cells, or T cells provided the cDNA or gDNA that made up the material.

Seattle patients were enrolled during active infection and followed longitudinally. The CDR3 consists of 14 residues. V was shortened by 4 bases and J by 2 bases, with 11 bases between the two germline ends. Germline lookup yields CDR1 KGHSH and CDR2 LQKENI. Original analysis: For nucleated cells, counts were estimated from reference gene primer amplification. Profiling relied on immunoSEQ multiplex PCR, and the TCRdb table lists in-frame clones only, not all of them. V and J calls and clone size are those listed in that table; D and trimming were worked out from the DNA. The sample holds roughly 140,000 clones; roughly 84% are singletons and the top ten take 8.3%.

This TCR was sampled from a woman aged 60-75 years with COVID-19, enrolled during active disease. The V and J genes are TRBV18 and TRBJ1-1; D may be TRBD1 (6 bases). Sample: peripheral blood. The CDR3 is CASSRDRTNTEAFF. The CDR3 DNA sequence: TGTGCCAGCTCACGTGACAGGACAAACACTGAAGCTTTCTTT. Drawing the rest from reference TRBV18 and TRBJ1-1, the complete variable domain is NAGVMQNPRHLVRRRGQEARLRCSPMKGHSHVYWYRQLPEEGLKFMVYLQKENIIDESGMPKERFSAEFPKEGPSILRIQQVVRGDSAAYFCASSRDRTNTEAFFGQGTRLTVV.